These 18 T cell receptor beta chains share one sample of origin, sequenced in a study of T cell responses to AZD1222 COVID-19 vaccine. The data were produced by immunoSEQ multiplex PCR, yet TCRdb's version contains in-frame clones alone and is incomplete. The data contain about 50,000 clones, 80% to 90% of them singletons. Source: peripheral blood, taken on day 0 of AZD1222 vaccination. These receptors came from an adult in good health.

The CDR3 DNA follows: TGTGCCAGCAGTTTCTCCAGGGGGGATAGCACAGATACGCAGTATTTT. Translation: CASSFSRGDSTDTQYF. The chain is built from TRBV27 and TRBJ2-3, with TRBD1 as a possible D gene (7 bases). V gave up 3 bases and J gave up 0 bases, with 13 bases separating them. This CDR3 is built from 16 residues. CDR1 and CDR2 from the germline V gene are MNHEY and SMNVEV (reference sequence).

This clone was detected once. V gene TRBV12-3 or TRBV12-4 combines with J gene TRBJ1-5; TRBD1 matches 7 bases. This CDR3 comprises 13 residues. Unmatched junction bases numbered 5, after V lost 6 bases and J lost 6 bases. The CDR3 spells CASRSRDSQPQHF. The CDR3 coding sequence is TGTGCCAGCAGATCCCGGGACAGTCAGCCCCAGCATTTT.

The chain has TRBV5-6 and TRBJ1-2, with D perhaps TRBD1 (5 bases). The CDR3 has 13 residues. V was shortened by 4 bases and J by 0 bases, with 7 bases between the two germline ends. Germline V gene lookup returns CDR1 SGHDT and CDR2 YYEEEE. DNA of the CDR3: TGTGCCAGCAGCAGGGACCCTAACTATGGCTACACCTTC. Its translation: CASSRDPNYGYTF.

This clone was observed a few times. The rearrangement joins TRBV2 to TRBJ2-3; tentatively, D is TRBD2 (6 bases). CDR3 size: 14 residues. Germline lookup yields CDR1 SNHLY and CDR2 FYNNEI. Trimming left V 7 bases short and J 2 bases short, with 13 bases between. For the CDR3, the DNA is TGTGCCAGCAAGGCCGGCGGGACCACAGATACGCAGTATTTT. Amino acids: CASKAGGTTDTQYF.

The chain is built from TRBV29-1 and TRBJ1-2; 8 positions match TRBD1. Germline assignment: CDR1 SQVTM and CDR2 ANQGSEA. Unmatched junction bases numbered 6, after V lost 2 bases and J lost 4 bases. There are 14 residues in the CDR3. This CDR3 reads CSVESGQVLYGYTF. DNA for the CDR3: TGCAGCGTTGAATCGGGACAGGTCCTCTATGGCTACACCTTC.

The genes are TRBV7-2 and TRBJ2-4; D perhaps matches TRBD1 (7 bases). Germline lookup yields CDR1 SGHTA and CDR2 FQGNSA. This CDR3 contains 17 residues. Deletions cut 0 bases from V and 1 base from J, with 13 bases between. The CDR3 region is CASSLAAAGGAKNIQYF. CDR3 DNA sequence: TGTGCCAGCAGCTTAGCGGCGGCAGGGGGGGCCAAAAACATTCAGTACTTC.

The gene calls are TRBV2 and TRBJ1-4; perhaps TRBD1 as D (6 bases). The CDR3 extends over 15 amino acids. CDR1 and CDR2 (germline): SNHLY, FYNNEI. Trimming removed 4 bases at V and 0 bases at J, with 9 bases between. Here the CDR3 DNA reads TGTGCCAGCAGTGTGCGACAGGCAACTAATGAAAAACTGTTTTTT. Translated: CASSVRQATNEKLFF.

This clone has a single count. The chain is built from TRBV6-5 and TRBJ1-1; D remains unclear. The CDR3 totals 13 residues. Trimming shortened V by 8 bases and J by 1 base, and 11 bases separated the two germline ends. Looked up from germline, CDR1 is MNHEY and CDR2 is SVGAGI. The CDR3 coding sequence is TGTGCCAGCGGGCGGGTTTCGAACACTGAAGCTTTCTTT. Protein product: CASGRVSNTEAFF.

J is TRBJ1-1 and V is TRBV18; 9 nucleotides align to TRBD1. The V gene end was trimmed by 5 bases and the J gene end by 0 bases; junction bases not matched to a gene: 4. Per the germline V gene, CDR1 is KGHSH and CDR2 is LQKENI. The CDR3 runs to 15 residues. The chain's CDR3 is CASSDRTGVNTEAFF. The CDR3 DNA sequence: TGTGCCAGCTCAGATAGGACAGGGGTGAACACTGAAGCTTTCTTT.

For this clone: Other DNA sequences in the sample encode the same CDR3. The chain links TRBV7-6 to TRBJ1-1; no firm D call. V dropped 5 bases and J dropped 1 base, with 8 bases sitting between them. The CDR3 runs 13 residues. Germline CDR1 SGHVS, CDR2 FNYEAQ. CDR3 nucleotide sequence: TGTGCCAGCAGCGCGGGTGGGAACACTGAAGCTTTCTTT. This gives the protein CASSAGGNTEAFF.

This chain links TRBV28 with TRBJ1-1, with 9 bases aligning to TRBD1. CDR3 length: 16 amino acids. J gave up 4 bases and V 3 bases, and 9 bases lay outside the gene matches. Germline CDR1 is MDHEN and CDR2 is SYDVKM. The CDR3 sequence is CASSFEGQGLVTEAFF. The CDR3 nucleotides are TGTGCCAGCAGTTTTGAAGGACAGGGGCTGGTCACTGAAGCTTTCTTT. Together with reference TRBV28 and TRBJ1-1, the CDR3 gives the full variable domain: DVKVTQSSRYLVKRTGEKVFLECVQDMDHENMFWYRQDPGLGLRLIYFSYDVKMKEKGDIPEGYSVSREKKERFSLILESASTNQTSMYLCASSFEGQGLVTEAFFGQGTRLTVV.

V and J are TRBV5-1 and TRBJ1-2; D might be TRBD1 (5 bases). The germline V and J ends were trimmed by 0 bases and 3 bases, with 15 bases remaining between them. The germline V gene encodes CDR1 SGHRS and CDR2 YFSETQ. The CDR3 has 16 amino acids. CDR3 residues: CASSLAGGTFYYGYTF. The CDR3 DNA reads as TGCGCCAGCAGCTTGGCTGGGGGAACCTTCTACTATGGCTACACCTTC.

V and J are TRBV11-2 and TRBJ1-1; D call uncertain. V lost 3 bases, J lost 5 bases, and 10 bases lay in between. Germline assignment: CDR1 SGHAT and CDR2 FQNNGV. The CDR3 consists of 13 residues. The CDR3 reads CASSFAPRTEAFF. In nucleotides, the CDR3 is TGTGCCAGCAGCTTTGCCCCCCGGACTGAAGCTTTCTTT.

This rearrangement joins TRBV28 to TRBJ1-2; 10 bases align to TRBD1. In germline, CDR1 is MDHEN, CDR2 SYDVKM. The CDR3 runs 16 residues. After removal of 4 bases from V and 2 bases from J, the junction contained 7 bases not matched to a gene. DNA for the CDR3: TGTGCCAGCAGTTCTCACCGGGGACAGGGGAACTATGGCTACACCTTC. Protein sequence: CASSSHRGQGNYGYTF.

The chain joins TRBV28 to TRBJ1-2; D may be TRBD1 (5 bases). The germline CDR1 and CDR2 sequences are MDHEN and SYDVKM. The ends were cut back, 6 bases at V and 4 bases at J, with 15 bases in the middle. The CDR3 loop spans 14 amino acids. The CDR3 here is CASRQQVMTYGYTF. CDR3 bases: TGTGCCAGCAGACAACAGGTGATGACCTATGGCTACACCTTC.

The chain employs TRBV3-1 (or the pseudogene TRBV3-2) and TRBJ2-2; D is uncertain. Trimming removed 1 base from V and 1 base from J, with 16 bases in between. Germline V lookup: CDR1 LGHDT, CDR2 YNNKEL (reference sequence). The CDR3 runs 18 residues. The CDR3 DNA follows: TGTGCCAGCAGCCAAGTCTTTGGCCAAGGAGAGAACACCGGGGAGCTGTTTTTT. As protein: CASSQVFGQGENTGELFF.

The chain employs TRBV28 and TRBJ2-3; D perhaps matches TRBD2 (6 bases). V was clipped by 7 bases and J by 1 base, with 9 bases between them. This CDR3 spans 13 amino acids. Germline CDR1 reads MDHEN; CDR2 reads SYDVKM. CDR3 in DNA: TGTGCCAGCAAAGGAGGGGGCACAGATACGCAGTATTTT. Its protein product is CASKGGGTDTQYF.

This clone was observed a handful of times. The V and J genes are TRBV11-2 and TRBJ2-3; 7 nucleotides agree with TRBD1. The CDR3 is 14 residues long. V was pared by 3 bases and J by 2 bases, with 2 bases of the junction left unmatched. CDR1 and CDR2 from the germline V gene are SGHAT and FQNNGV. The DNA of the CDR3 is TGTGCCAGCAGCTTGGGACAGCCCACAGATACGCAGTATTTT. Encoded protein: CASSLGQPTDTQYF.